This TCR beta chain was documented in a study of PD-L1 blockade in urothelial cancer. For the study at large: Patients had been given 0 to 3 earlier chemotherapy regimens. Analysis of the blood was performed 3 weeks (second dose) and 6 weeks after treatment start.

Per the germline V gene, CDR1 is LNHDA and CDR2 is SQIVND (reference sequence). The V segment lost 4 bases and the J segment 3 bases; nucleotides outside the gene matches: 5. This CDR3 has 15 amino acids. Clones were read by immunoSEQ multiplex PCR, and TCRdb kept only the in-frame ones, dropping some. The table records 50,000 to 65,000 clones, 75% to 90% of them present only once. The origin of this receptor is a man in his forties with urothelial cancer. The V call is TRBV19, the J call TRBJ2-2, with TRBD2 matching over 7 bases. Sequences were derived from PBMCs, sampled around atezolizumab (anti-PD-L1) treatment. The CDR3 DNA follows: TGTGCCAGTAGTACCCTGCTAGCGGACACCGGGGAGCTGTTTTTT. Translating it yields CASSTLLADTGELFF. Supplemented by reference TRBV19 and TRBJ2-2, the full variable domain reads DGGITQSPKYLFRKEGQNVTLSCEQNLNHDAMYWYRQDPGQGLRLIYYSQIVNDFQKGDIAEGYSVSREKKESFPLTVTSAQKNPTAFYLCASSTLLADTGELFFGEGSRLTVL.